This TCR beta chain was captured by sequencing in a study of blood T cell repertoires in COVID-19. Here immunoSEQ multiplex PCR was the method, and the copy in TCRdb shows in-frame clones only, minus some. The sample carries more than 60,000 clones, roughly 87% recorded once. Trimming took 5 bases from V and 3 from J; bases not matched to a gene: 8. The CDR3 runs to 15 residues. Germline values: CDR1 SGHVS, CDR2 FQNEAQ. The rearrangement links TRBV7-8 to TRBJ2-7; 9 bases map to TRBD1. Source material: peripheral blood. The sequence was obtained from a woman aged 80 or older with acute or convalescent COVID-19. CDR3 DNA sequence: TGTGCCAGCAGCCCAGCGCCGGGACAGGGCTACGAGCAGTACTTC. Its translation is CASSPAPGQGYEQYF.